The 25 T cell receptor beta chains given below trace back to one sample, sequenced in a study of T-cell memory formation after mild COVID-19. TCRdb analysed the 5' RACE reads with MiXCR anew, one entry per CDR3 protein. This sample has under 50,000 distinct CDR3 sequences, with 27% found just once. Sequencing was carried out using PBMCs or a T cell subset sorted from them (not recorded which). These receptors came from a man younger than 35 who had mild COVID-19 (a few samples of this study predate the infection). Cell type and time point are not known.

The chain has TRBV12-3 or TRBV12-4 and TRBJ2-2, with TRBD1 matching 7 bases. V trimming: 7 bases; J trimming: 1 base; junction bases outside the gene matches: 6. This CDR3 is built from 15 residues. This CDR3 is CASTRDSENTGELFF. Written as DNA, the CDR3 is TGTGCCAGCACTCGGGACAGTGAGAACACCGGGGAGCTGTTTTTT.

The chain is built from TRBV4-1 and TRBJ2-3; D is uncertain. The CDR3 is made up of 13 amino acids. CDR1 MGHRA and CDR2 YSYEKL come from the germline V gene. Trimming took 1 base from V and 4 from J, leaving 6 bases between them. CDR3 bases: TGCGCCAGCAGCCAAGTCGGCTCAGATACGCAGTATTTT. The encoded protein is CASSQVGSDTQYF.

This clonotype has at least ten counts. The CDR3 region is CASSLKDGEVETQYF. Written as DNA, the CDR3 is TGTGCCAGCAGCTTGAAGGACGGGGAGGTCGAGACCCAGTACTTC. The rearrangement links TRBV5-6 to TRBJ2-5; D possibly corresponds to TRBD2 (6 bases). From germline, CDR1 is SGHDT and CDR2 YYEEEE. V lost 1 base to trimming and J lost 5 bases, with 15 bases between them. The CDR3 covers 15 residues.

The V gene is TRBV7-9, the J gene TRBJ1-1, with D possibly being TRBD1 (6 bases). The CDR3 has 14 amino acids. Trimming left V 3 bases short and J 4 bases short, with 12 bases between. Germline values: CDR1 SEHNR, CDR2 FQNEAQ (reference sequence). This CDR3 reads CASSFAQGTTEAFF. Here the CDR3 DNA reads TGTGCCAGCAGCTTCGCACAGGGTACCACTGAAGCTTTCTTT. The complete variable domain, with remaining parts taken from reference TRBV7-9 and TRBJ1-1, reads DTGVSQNPRHKITKRGQNVTFRCDPISEHNRLYWYRQTLGQGPEFLTYFQNEAQLEKSRLLSDRFSAERPKGSFSTLEIQRTEQGDSAMYLCASSFAQGTTEAFFGQGTRLTVV.

The table lists this clonotype with a few counts. This chain uses TRBV4-3 with TRBJ2-3; 8 nucleotides match TRBD2. Looked up from germline, CDR1 is LGHNA and CDR2 is YSLEER. This CDR3 is built from 16 residues. With V trimmed by 4 bases and J by 1 base, 7 bases remained unmatched. CDR3 loop: CASSPRGGVGTDTQYF. The CDR3 DNA sequence: TGCGCCAGCAGCCCCCGGGGGGGGGTGGGCACAGATACGCAGTATTTT.

The CDR3: CASSLGIYGYTF. The CDR3 bases are TGTGCCAGCAGTTTAGGAATCTATGGCTACACCTTC. The rearrangement uses TRBV12-3 or TRBV12-4 and TRBJ1-2; D gene unclear. V was pared by 1 base and J by 4 bases, with 4 bases between. The CDR3 totals 12 residues.

The V and J genes are TRBV3-1 and TRBJ2-1; 10 positions match TRBD2. The junction had 8 bases not matched to a gene; V was cut back by 5 bases and J by 4 bases. Germline lookup yields CDR1 LGHDT and CDR2 YNNKEL (reference sequence). CDR3 size: 16 residues. Here the CDR3 reads CASSSGSGGTYNEQFF. CDR3 bases: TGTGCCAGCAGCTCAGGTAGCGGGGGGACTTACAATGAGCAGTTCTTC.

This clonotype was recorded at least ten times. The chain joins TRBV29-1 to TRBJ2-7; D remains unclear. The CDR3 spans 13 residues. V shed 4 bases and J shed 3 bases, with 13 bases lying between them. The germline gives CDR1 SQVTM, CDR2 ANQGSEA. CDR3 amino acids: CSVGTLQDYEQYF. The CDR3 nucleotides are TGCAGCGTTGGAACACTCCAGGACTACGAGCAGTACTTC.

This clonotype occurred a few times. The genes are TRBV4-3 and TRBJ2-1, with D possibly TRBD2 on 6 matching bases. V was pared by 0 bases and J by 0 bases, with 9 bases between. The CDR3 contains 16 residues. Per the germline V gene, CDR1 is LGHNA and CDR2 is YSLEER. Here the CDR3 reads CASSQDLGGSYNEQFF. In DNA form, the CDR3 reads TGCGCCAGCAGCCAAGATCTGGGGGGCTCCTACAATGAGCAGTTCTTC.

This clonotype was observed a handful of times. This rearrangement joins TRBV6-5 to TRBJ1-5; D ambiguous. Trimming shortened V by 6 bases and J by 6 bases, and 21 bases separated the two germline ends. CDR3 length: 16 amino acids. Germline assignment: CDR1 MNHEY and CDR2 SVGAGI. CDR3 sequence reads: CASSPSVAGKVQPQHF. The CDR3 DNA follows: TGTGCCAGCAGCCCTTCAGTCGCCGGGAAGGTTCAGCCCCAGCATTTT.

The CDR3 region is CASSYEILAGGNEQFF. CDR3 DNA: TGTGCCAGCAGCTATGAGATCCTAGCGGGGGGAAATGAGCAGTTCTTC. The chain uses TRBV7-2 and TRBJ2-1, with 11 bases lining up with TRBD2. With V trimmed by 4 bases and J by 7 bases, 9 bases remained unmatched. Germline CDR1 is SGHTA and CDR2 is FQGNSA. This CDR3 comprises 16 residues.

This chain connects TRBV5-5 to TRBJ1-5; a weak D match, TRBD1 (5 bases). V lost 4 bases and J 7 bases, leaving 18 bases between the germline ends. The CDR3 loop spans 15 amino acids. Germline loops: CDR1 SGHKS, CDR2 YYEKEE (reference sequence). The CDR3 sequence: CASSDSAGTVQPQHF. The CDR3 bases are TGTGCCAGCAGCGATAGCGCAGGGACCGTGCAGCCCCAGCATTTT.

The chain carries TRBV2 and TRBJ2-7; 10 bases match TRBD1. Germline values: CDR1 SNHLY, CDR2 FYNNEI. Trimming at V came to 6 bases and at J to 6 bases, leaving 14 bases not matched to a gene. The CDR3 extends over 16 amino acids. DNA of the CDR3: TGTGCCAGCAGCCTGTTTGGGACAGGGGTGGAGTCCGAGCAGTACTTC. Residues: CASSLFGTGVESEQYF.

The sample holds a few counts of this clonotype. The V gene is TRBV24-1, the J gene TRBJ1-5; D is ambiguous. The germline gives CDR1 KGHDR, CDR2 SFDVKD. V lost 3 bases, J lost 0 bases, and 23 bases lay in between. This CDR3 has 20 amino acids. CDR3 residues: CATSDAIRRRRPYSNQPQHF. The DNA for the CDR3 is TGTGCCACCAGTGATGCCATCAGACGGAGACGTCCATATAGCAATCAGCCCCAGCATTTT.

This sequence joins TRBV12-3 or TRBV12-4 and TRBJ2-2; TRBD2 might be the D (5 bases). The CDR3 totals 12 residues. V was shortened by 9 bases and J by 6 bases, with 11 bases between the two germline ends. CDR3 protein: CASTRRAGELFF. The DNA of the CDR3 is TGTGCCAGTACCCGGCGGGCCGGGGAGCTGTTTTTT.

The V and J genes are TRBV5-1 and TRBJ2-1; a weak D match, TRBD1 (5 bases). This CDR3 has 15 residues. CDR1 is SGHRS and CDR2 is YFSETQ in the germline V gene. Trimming pared 6 bases from V and 0 bases from J, leaving 13 bases between. The CDR3, as DNA: TGCGCCAGCACCCTGACAGAACTCTCCTACAATGAGCAGTTCTTC. This codes for CASTLTELSYNEQFF.

A note on this clonotype: Germline is not matched at one junction end, which may reflect a read error. The chain is built from TRBV7-8 and TRBJ2-1; TRBD2 might be the D (5 bases). This CDR3 region has 15 residues. Per the germline V gene, CDR1 is SGHVS and CDR2 is FQNEAQ. The CDR3 loop reads CASSLAWSSYNEQFF. The CDR3 bases are TGTGCCAGCAGTTTAGCGTGGAGCTCCTACAATGAGCAGTTCTTC.

This rearrangement joins TRBV11-2 to TRBJ2-2; no reliable D call. The CDR3 runs 16 residues. The V gene lost 1 base and the J gene lost 0 bases, with 9 bases spanning the gap. In germline, CDR1 is SGHAT, CDR2 FQNNGV. The CDR3 sequence: CASSLGRPTNTGELFF. CDR3 bases: TGTGCCAGCAGCTTAGGACGTCCCACGAACACCGGGGAGCTGTTTTTT.

This clonotype was counted only a few times. The genes are TRBV15 and TRBJ1-5; D unresolved. The CDR3 consists of 15 residues. V gave up 0 bases and J gave up 0 bases, with 6 bases separating them. Germline CDR1 reads LNHNV; CDR2 reads YYDKDF (reference sequence). The CDR3 region is CATSREGNSNQPQHF. The CDR3 nucleotides read TGTGCCACCAGCAGAGAAGGTAATAGCAATCAGCCCCAGCATTTT.

This chain links TRBV5-6 with TRBJ1-6; TRBD1 aligns across 8 bases. CDR3 size: 14 residues. J gave up 9 bases and V 2 bases, and 4 bases lay outside the gene matches. Germline CDR1 and CDR2: SGHDT and YYEEEE. In nucleotides, the CDR3 is TGTGCCAGCAGCTTCGGGACAGGTGTTTCACCCCTCCACTTT. As protein: CASSFGTGVSPLHF.

The CDR3 DNA follows: TGCAGCGTTGAACTAGGGACAAACGAGCAGTACGTC. It specifies CSVELGTNEQYV. The rearrangement links TRBV29-1 to TRBJ2-7; possible D gene TRBD1, 6 bases. V was shortened by 2 bases and J by 5 bases, with 10 bases between the two germline ends. The CDR3 has 12 residues. Germline values: CDR1 SQVTM, CDR2 ANQGSEA.

This chain joins TRBV19 and TRBJ1-5; D may be TRBD1 (5 bases). Germline V gene data show CDR1 as LNHDA and CDR2 as SQIVND (reference sequence). Trimming took 5 bases from V and 4 from J, leaving 18 bases between them. CDR3 length: 16 amino acids. CDR3 sequence: CASSYTGGRSNQPQHF. Here the CDR3 DNA reads TGTGCCAGTAGTTATACAGGCGGCAGAAGTAATCAGCCCCAGCATTTT.

The V and J genes are TRBV4-3 and TRBJ2-5; D possibly corresponds to TRBD2 (7 bases). V gave up 0 bases and J gave up 4 bases, with 12 bases separating them. CDR1 is LGHNA, CDR2 YSLEER, per germline. The CDR3 covers 15 residues. CDR3 DNA sequence: TGCGCCAGCAGCCAAGATGGGGGGGGCTTAGAGACCCAGTACTTC. Its protein is CASSQDGGGLETQYF.

This chain links TRBV2 with TRBJ1-2; D call uncertain. The CDR3 runs to 11 residues. The V end lost 8 bases, the J end lost 7 bases, and 11 bases lay between the germline ends. Germline CDR1 and CDR2: SNHLY and FYNNEI. CDR3 coding DNA: TGTGCCAGCGTTTTGACACTTGGCTACACCTTC. Its translation is CASVLTLGYTF.

The chain joins TRBV4-1 to TRBJ2-3; D not resolved. This CDR3 comprises 15 residues. Germline values: CDR1 MGHRA, CDR2 YSYEKL. Trimming left V 0 bases short and J 2 bases short, with 9 bases between. CDR3 in DNA: TGCGCCAGCAGCCAAGACCGTGCGGCCACAGATACGCAGTATTTT. Translating it yields CASSQDRAATDTQYF.